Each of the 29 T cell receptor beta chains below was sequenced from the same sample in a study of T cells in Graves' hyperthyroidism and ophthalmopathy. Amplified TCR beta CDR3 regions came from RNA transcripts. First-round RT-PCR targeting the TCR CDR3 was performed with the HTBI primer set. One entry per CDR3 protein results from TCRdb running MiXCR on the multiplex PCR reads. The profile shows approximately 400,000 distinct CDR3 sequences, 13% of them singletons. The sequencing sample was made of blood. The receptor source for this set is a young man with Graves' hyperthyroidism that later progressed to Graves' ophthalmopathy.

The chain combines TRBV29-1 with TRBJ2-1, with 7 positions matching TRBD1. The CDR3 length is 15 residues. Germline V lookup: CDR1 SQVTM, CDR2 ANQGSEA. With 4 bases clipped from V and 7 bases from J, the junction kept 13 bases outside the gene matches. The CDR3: CSVGGTDRVENEQFF. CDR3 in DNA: TGCAGCGTTGGGGGGACAGATAGGGTAGAGAATGAGCAGTTCTTC.

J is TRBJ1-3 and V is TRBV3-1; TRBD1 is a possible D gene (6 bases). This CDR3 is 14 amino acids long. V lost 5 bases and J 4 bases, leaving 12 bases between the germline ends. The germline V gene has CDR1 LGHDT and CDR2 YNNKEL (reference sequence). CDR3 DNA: TGTGCCAGCAGCGGGACACAATCCGGAAACACCATATATTTT. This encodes CASSGTQSGNTIYF.

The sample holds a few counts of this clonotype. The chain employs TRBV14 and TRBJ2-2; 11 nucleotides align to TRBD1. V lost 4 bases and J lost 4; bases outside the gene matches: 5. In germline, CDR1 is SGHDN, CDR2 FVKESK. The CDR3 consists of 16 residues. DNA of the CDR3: TGTGCCAGCAGCCCAACAGGGACAGGGGGCACCGGGGAGCTGTTTTTT. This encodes CASSPTGTGGTGELFF. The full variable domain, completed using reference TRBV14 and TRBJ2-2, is EAGVTQFPSHSVIEKGQTVTLRCDPISGHDNLYWYRRVMGKEIKFLLHFVKESKQDESGMPNNRFLAERTGGTYSTLKVQPAELEDSGVYFCASSPTGTGGTGELFFGEGSRLTVL.

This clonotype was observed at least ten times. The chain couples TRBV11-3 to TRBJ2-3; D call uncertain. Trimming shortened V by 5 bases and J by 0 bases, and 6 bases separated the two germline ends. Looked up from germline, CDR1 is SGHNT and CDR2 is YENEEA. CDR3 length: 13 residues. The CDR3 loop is CASSIYSTDTQYF. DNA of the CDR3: TGTGCCAGCAGCATTTACAGCACAGATACGCAGTATTTT.

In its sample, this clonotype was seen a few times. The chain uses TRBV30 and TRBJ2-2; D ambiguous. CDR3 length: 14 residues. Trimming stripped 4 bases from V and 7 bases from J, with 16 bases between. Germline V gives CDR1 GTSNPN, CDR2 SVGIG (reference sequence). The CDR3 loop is CAWTNLGSGGELFF. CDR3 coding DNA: TGTGCCTGGACCAACCTAGGGTCCGGCGGGGAGCTGTTTTTT.

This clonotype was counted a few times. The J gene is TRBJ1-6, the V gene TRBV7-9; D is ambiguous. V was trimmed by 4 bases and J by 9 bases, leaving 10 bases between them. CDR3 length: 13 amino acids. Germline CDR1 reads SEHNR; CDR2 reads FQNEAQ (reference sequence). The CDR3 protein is CASSSLSSSPLHF. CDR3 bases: TGTGCCAGCAGCTCCCTCAGCTCTTCACCCCTCCACTTT.

The CDR3 reads CAWSRTSGEQYF. The DNA for the CDR3 is TGTGCCTGGAGTCGGACCTCTGGCGAGCAGTACTTC. V usage is TRBV30 and J usage is TRBJ2-7; D remains ambiguous. The CDR3 runs 12 residues. Germline assignment: CDR1 GTSNPN and CDR2 SVGIG (reference sequence). V lost 2 bases and J lost 6, with 11 bases in between.

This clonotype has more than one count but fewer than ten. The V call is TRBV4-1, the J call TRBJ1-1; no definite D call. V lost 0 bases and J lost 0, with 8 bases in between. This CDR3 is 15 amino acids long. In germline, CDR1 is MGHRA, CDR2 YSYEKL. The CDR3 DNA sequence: TGCGCCAGCAGCCAAGATTCCGCTATGAACACTGAAGCTTTCTTT. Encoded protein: CASSQDSAMNTEAFF.

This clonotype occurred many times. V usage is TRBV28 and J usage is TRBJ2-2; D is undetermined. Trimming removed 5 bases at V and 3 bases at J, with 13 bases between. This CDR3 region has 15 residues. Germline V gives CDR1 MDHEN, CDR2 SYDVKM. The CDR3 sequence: CASSIDLGYTGELFF. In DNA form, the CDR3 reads TGTGCCAGCAGTATCGACTTAGGTTACACCGGGGAGCTGTTTTTT.

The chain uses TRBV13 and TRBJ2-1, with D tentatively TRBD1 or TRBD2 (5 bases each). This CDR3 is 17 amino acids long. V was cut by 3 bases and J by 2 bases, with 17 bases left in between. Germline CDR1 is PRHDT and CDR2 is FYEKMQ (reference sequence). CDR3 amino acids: CASSFQSRDGPYNEQFF. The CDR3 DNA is TGTGCCAGCAGCTTTCAATCCCGGGACGGACCCTACAATGAGCAGTTCTTC.

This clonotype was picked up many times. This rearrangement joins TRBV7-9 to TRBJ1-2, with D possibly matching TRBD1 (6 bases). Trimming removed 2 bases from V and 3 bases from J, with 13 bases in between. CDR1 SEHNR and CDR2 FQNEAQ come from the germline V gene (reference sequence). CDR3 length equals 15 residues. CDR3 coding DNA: TGTGCCAGCAGCTTAAACCGGGACATTGACTATGGCTACACCTTC. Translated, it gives CASSLNRDIDYGYTF. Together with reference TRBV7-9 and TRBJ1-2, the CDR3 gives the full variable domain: DTGVSQNPRHKITKRGQNVTFRCDPISEHNRLYWYRQTLGQGPEFLTYFQNEAQLEKSRLLSDRFSAERPKGSFSTLEIQRTEQGDSAMYLCASSLNRDIDYGYTFGSGTRLTVV.

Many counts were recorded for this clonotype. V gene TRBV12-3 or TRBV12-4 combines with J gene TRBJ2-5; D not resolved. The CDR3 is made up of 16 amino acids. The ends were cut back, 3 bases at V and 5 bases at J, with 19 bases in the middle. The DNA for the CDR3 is TGTGCCAGCAGTTTTTCTAGGTTTTCGGTGTTGGAGACCCAGTACTTC. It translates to CASSFSRFSVLETQYF.

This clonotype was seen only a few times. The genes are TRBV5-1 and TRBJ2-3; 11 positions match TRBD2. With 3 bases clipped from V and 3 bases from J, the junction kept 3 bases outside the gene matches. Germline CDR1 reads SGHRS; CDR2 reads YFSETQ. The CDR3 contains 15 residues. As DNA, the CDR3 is TGCGCCAGCAGCTCACTAGCGGGGGAGACAGATACGCAGTATTTT. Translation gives CASSSLAGETDTQYF.

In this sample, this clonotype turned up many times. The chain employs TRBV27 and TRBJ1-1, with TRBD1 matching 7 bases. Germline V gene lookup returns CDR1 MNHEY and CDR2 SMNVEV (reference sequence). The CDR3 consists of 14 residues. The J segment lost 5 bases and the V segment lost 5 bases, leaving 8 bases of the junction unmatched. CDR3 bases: TGTGCCAGCAGTCCCCGGGACAGATGGACTGAAGCTTTCTTT. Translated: CASSPRDRWTEAFF.

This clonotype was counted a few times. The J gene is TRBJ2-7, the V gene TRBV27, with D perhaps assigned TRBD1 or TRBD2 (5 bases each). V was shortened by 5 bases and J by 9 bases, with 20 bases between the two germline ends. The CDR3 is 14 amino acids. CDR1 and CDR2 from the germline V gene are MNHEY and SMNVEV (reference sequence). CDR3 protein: CASSPSGQGAGQYF. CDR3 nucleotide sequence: TGTGCCAGCAGTCCCTCAGGGCAGGGTGCGGGGCAGTACTTC.

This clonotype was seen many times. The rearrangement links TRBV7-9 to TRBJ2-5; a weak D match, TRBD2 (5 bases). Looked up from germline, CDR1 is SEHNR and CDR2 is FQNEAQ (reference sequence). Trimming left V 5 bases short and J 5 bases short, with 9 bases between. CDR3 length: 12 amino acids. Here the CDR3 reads CASSPSGETQYF. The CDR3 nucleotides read TGTGCCAGCAGCCCCTCGGGGGAGACCCAGTACTTC.

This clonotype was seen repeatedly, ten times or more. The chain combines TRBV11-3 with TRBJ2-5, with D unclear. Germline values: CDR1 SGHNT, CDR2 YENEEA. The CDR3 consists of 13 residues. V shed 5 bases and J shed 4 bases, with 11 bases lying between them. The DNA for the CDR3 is TGTGCCAGCAGCCAACCGCCAGCAGAGACCCAGTACTTC. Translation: CASSQPPAETQYF.

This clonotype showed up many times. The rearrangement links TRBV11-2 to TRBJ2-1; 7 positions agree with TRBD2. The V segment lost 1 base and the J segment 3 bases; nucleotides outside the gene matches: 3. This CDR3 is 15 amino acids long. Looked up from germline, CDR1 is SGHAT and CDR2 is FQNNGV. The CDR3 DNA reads TGTGCCAGCAGCTTAGGGGGGGGGAACTACAATGAGCAGTTCTTC. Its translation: CASSLGGGNYNEQFF.

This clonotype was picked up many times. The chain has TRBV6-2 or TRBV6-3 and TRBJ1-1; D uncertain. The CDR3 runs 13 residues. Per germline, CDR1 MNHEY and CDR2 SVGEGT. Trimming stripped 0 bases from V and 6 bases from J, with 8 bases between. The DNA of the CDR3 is TGTGCCAGCAGTTACTCCCCGGGAGCTGAAGCTTTCTTT. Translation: CASSYSPGAEAFF.

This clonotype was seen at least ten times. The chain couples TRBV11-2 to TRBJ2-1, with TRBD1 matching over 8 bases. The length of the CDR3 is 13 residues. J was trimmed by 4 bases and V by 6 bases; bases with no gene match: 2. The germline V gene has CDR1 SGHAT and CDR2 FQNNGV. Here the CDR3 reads CASRWTGYNEQFF. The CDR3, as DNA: TGTGCCAGCAGATGGACAGGGTACAATGAGCAGTTCTTC. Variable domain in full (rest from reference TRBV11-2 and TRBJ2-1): EAGVAQSPRYKIIEKRQSVAFWCNPISGHATLYWYQQILGQGPKLLIQFQNNGVVDDSQLPKDRFSAERLKGVDSTLKIQPAKLEDSAVYLCASRWTGYNEQFFGPGTRLTVL.

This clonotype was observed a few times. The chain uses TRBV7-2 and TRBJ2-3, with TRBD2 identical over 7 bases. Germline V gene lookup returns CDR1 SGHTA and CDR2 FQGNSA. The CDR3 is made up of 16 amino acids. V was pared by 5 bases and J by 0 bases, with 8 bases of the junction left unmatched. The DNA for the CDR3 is TGTGCCAGCAGCCTAGGATGGACTAGAAGCACAGATACGCAGTATTTT. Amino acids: CASSLGWTRSTDTQYF. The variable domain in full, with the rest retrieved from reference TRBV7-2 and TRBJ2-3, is GAGVSQSPSNKVTEKGKDVELRCDPISGHTALYWYRQSLGQGLEFLIYFQGNSAPDKSGLPSDRFSAERTGGSVSTLTIQRTQQEDSAVYLCASSLGWTRSTDTQYFGPGTRLTVL.

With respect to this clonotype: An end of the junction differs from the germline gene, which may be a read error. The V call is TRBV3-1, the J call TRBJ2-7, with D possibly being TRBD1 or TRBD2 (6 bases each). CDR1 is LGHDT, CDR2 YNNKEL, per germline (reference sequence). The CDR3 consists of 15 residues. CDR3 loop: CAGSPEGGLSYEQYF. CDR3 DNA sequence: TGTGCCGGCAGCCCTGAGGGGGGTCTCTCCTACGAGCAGTACTTC.

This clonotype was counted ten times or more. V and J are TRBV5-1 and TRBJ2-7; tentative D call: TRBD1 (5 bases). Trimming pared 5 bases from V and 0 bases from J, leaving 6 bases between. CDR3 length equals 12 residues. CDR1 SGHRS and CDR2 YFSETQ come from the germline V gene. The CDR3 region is CASSDSSYEQYF. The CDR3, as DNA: TGCGCCAGCAGTGACAGCTCCTACGAGCAGTACTTC.

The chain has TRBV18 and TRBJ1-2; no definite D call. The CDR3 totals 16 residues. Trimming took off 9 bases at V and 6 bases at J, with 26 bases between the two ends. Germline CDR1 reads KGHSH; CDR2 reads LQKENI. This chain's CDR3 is CARHSPRGFAPNGYTF. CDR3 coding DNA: TGTGCCAGGCACTCTCCCCGGGGTTTTGCCCCTAATGGCTACACCTTC.

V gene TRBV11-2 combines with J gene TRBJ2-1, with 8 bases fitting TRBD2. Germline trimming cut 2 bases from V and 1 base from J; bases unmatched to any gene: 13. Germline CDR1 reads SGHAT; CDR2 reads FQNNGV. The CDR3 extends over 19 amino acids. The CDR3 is CASSLQNTGGIGSYNEQFF. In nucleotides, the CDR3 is TGTGCCAGCAGCTTACAAAACACGGGGGGGATAGGGTCCTACAATGAGCAGTTCTTC.

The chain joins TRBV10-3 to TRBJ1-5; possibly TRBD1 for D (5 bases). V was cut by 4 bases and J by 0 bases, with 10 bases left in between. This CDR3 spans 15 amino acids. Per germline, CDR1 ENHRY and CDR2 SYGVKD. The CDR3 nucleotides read TGTGCCATCAGTGTATCGGGGGATAGCAATCAGCCCCAGCATTTT. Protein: CAISVSGDSNQPQHF.

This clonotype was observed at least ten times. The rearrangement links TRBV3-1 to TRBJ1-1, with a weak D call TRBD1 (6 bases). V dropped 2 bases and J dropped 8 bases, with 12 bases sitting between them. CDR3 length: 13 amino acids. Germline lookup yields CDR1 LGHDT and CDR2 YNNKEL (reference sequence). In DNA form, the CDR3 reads TGTGCCAGCAGCCAAACTCCCAGGGGCGAAGCTTTCTTT. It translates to CASSQTPRGEAFF.

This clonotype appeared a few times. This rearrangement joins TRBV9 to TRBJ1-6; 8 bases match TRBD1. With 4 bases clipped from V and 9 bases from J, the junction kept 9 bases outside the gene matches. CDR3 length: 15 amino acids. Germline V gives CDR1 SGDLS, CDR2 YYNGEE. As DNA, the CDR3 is TGTGCCAGCAGCACTGGACAGGGCAGTACTTCACCCCTCCACTTT. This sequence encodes CASSTGQGSTSPLHF.

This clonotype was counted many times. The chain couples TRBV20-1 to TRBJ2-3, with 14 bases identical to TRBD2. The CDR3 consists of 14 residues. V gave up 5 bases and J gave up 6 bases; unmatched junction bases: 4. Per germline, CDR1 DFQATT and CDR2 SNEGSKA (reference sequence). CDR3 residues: CSAGRTSGGDTQYF. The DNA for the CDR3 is TGCAGTGCTGGACGGACTAGCGGGGGGGATACGCAGTATTTT.